The rows below give T cell receptor beta chains drawn from one sample of a study of T cells expressing NK-cell markers. No DNA is given; TCRdb re-called the 5' RACE reads and lists each CDR3 protein once. Its table records roughly 280,000 distinct CDR3 sequences. Sequencing was carried out using blood T cells: a sorted CD56 or NKG2C T cell subset, CD4+ or CD8+ T cells, or bulk PBMC T cells (not recorded which). The source is a man younger than 35 in good health. Both conserved end residues are part of each CDR3. Each record gives: J gene, V gene, CDR3 protein.

>TRBJ2-7|TRBV11-3
CASSLDLLLYGEQYF
>TRBJ2-2|TRBV6-2/TRBV6-3
CASSYPGLASNTGELFF
>TRBJ1-2|TRBV20-1
CSARDFRTGVYYGYTF
>TRBJ2-5|TRBV20-1
CSVVGISGETQYF
>TRBJ2-2|TRBV30
CAWRGRTGASGELFF
>TRBJ2-1|TRBV30
CAWRKPSNEQFF
>TRBJ1-2|TRBV5-1
CASSPEGGEPNYGYTF
>TRBJ2-3|TRBV11-2
CASSPNGIGDTQYF
>TRBJ2-1|TRBV10-3
CAITPGLGANNEQFF
>TRBJ2-5|TRBV5-5
CASSFGPSQETQYF
>TRBJ1-1|TRBV10-3
CAISDRDGSAFF
>TRBJ1-5|TRBV5-1
CASSLLGASNQPQHF
>TRBJ2-5|TRBV11-2
CASSLRALGGQETQYF
>TRBJ2-2|TRBV7-9
CASTRTRFVETGELFF
>TRBJ1-5|TRBV4-1
CASSPPGDTQPQHF
>TRBJ2-1|TRBV10-3
CAISSLGSARMSNEQFF
>TRBJ2-7|TRBV11-1
CASSLGWLYYEQYF
>TRBJ2-5|TRBV12-3/TRBV12-4
CASSLSEGQETQYF
>TRBJ2-3|TRBV28
CASSRSVDKSTDTQYF
>TRBJ2-7|TRBV14
CASSQMTGAYEQYF
>TRBJ1-6|TRBV6-4
CASSREGATGSPLHF
>TRBJ2-7|TRBV6-5
CASSYVGQGFYEQYF
>TRBJ1-2|TRBV28
CASRRDPSYTF
>TRBJ2-3|TRBV4-1
CASSQDRQESTDTQYF
>TRBJ1-2|TRBV11-3
CASSSYQGAGYTF
>TRBJ1-5|TRBV2
CASSSDSQVPQHF
>TRBJ2-5|TRBV20-1
CSALRIGRPQETQYF
>TRBJ2-2|TRBV7-3
CASSRSGELFF
>TRBJ2-1|TRBV30
CAWTGLAGSAYNEQFF
>TRBJ2-5|TRBV12-3/TRBV12-4
CASSLAPPGQGGGPQYF
>TRBJ2-2|TRBV10-3
CAINSNTGELFF
>TRBJ2-1|TRBV29-1
CSVGLAVNEQFF
>TRBJ2-2|TRBV12-5
CASGSRAGELFF
>TRBJ2-4|TRBV11-2
CASSGGRGLAKNIQYF
>TRBJ2-1|TRBV11-2
CASSLGLLAGYYNEQFF
>TRBJ2-3|TRBV6-1
CASTDSGRDPTDTQYF
>TRBJ2-2|TRBV5-4
CASSYHRQATGELFF
>TRBJ2-3|TRBV7-9
CATPTSVGSTDTQYF
>TRBJ2-7|TRBV10-3
CAISRDYEQYF
>TRBJ2-5|TRBV6-5
CASSYSNGAGGTQYF
>TRBJ2-5|TRBV24-1
CATSDKTSGQETQYF
>TRBJ2-3|TRBV10-3
CAITATSRTDTQYF
>TRBJ1-1|TRBV5-1
CASSLADRRNTEAFF
>TRBJ1-2|TRBV5-1
CASSLENGRKYTF
>TRBJ2-1|TRBV24-1
CATSDRHGKGPEGQFF
>TRBJ1-1|TRBV29-1
CSSGGASRVNTEAFF
>TRBJ2-1|TRBV12-3/TRBV12-4
CASGLLTGLVLHEQFF
>TRBJ2-7|TRBV29-1
CTEGRPGSYEQYF
>TRBJ2-1|TRBV30
CAWSEWFSGSNEQFF
>TRBJ1-1|TRBV28
CASRDTGFATEAFF
>TRBJ1-1|TRBV12-3/TRBV12-4
CASILYTEAFF
>TRBJ2-7|TRBV29-1
CSVSGNQLAGADEQYF
>TRBJ1-4|TRBV7-2
CASSFTAFNEKLFF
>TRBJ2-1|TRBV9
CASSYGDYNEQFF